The source of this TCR beta chain is a study of preoperative IRX-2 immunotherapy in early breast cancer. Some clones are missing from TCRdb's copy, which holds only in-frame ones; the method was immunoSEQ multiplex PCR. The sample lists 20,000 to 30,000 clones, about 95% occurring once. Treatment reported: preoperative locoregional IRX-2 cytokine immunotherapy. The length of the CDR3 is 16 residues. The germline V gene encodes CDR1 LNHDA and CDR2 SQIVND (reference sequence). Trimming cost V 0 bases and J 3 bases, with 15 bases left between them. This clonotype originated in a human donor with breast cancer. The chain joins TRBV19 to TRBJ2-7; D not resolved. Material: tumor tissue, obtained after IRX-2 immunotherapy. The CDR3 sequence: CASSIESLKLIYEQYF. The CDR3 DNA reads TGTGCCAGTAGTATAGAATCGCTAAAACTGATCTACGAGCAGTACTTC.